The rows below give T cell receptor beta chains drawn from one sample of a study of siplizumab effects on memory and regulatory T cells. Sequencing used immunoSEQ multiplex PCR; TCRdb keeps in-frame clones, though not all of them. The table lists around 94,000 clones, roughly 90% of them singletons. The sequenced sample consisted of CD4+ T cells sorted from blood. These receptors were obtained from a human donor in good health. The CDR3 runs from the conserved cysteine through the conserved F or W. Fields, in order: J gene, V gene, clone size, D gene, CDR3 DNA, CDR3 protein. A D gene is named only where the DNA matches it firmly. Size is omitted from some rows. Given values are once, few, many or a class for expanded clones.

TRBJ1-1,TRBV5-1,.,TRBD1,TGCGCCAGCAGCTTAGCGGGACAGCGCACTGAAGCTTTCTTT,CASSLAGQRTEAFF
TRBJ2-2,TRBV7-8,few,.,TGTGCCAGCAGCCTTAGGACAAACACCGGGGAGCTGTTTTTT,CASSLRTNTGELFF
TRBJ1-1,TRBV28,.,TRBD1,TGTGCCAGCAGCGGACAGGTCCTAAGGATCGAAGCTTTCTTT,CASSGQVLRIEAFF
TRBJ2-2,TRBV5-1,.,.,TGCGCCAGCAGCAAGGGACAGGCGGGGGCCGGGGAGCTGTTTTTT,CASSKGQAGAGELFF
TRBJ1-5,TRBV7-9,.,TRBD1,TGTGCCAGCAGTCATAACAGGGGGCTTGATCAGCCCCAGCATTTT,CASSHNRGLDQPQHF
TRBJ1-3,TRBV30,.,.,TGTGCCTGGAGTCTCTCTGGAAACACCATATATTTT,CAWSLSGNTIYF
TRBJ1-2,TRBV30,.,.,TGTGCCTGGAGTTCCCGCCCCCTGCGGTACTATGGCTACACCTTC,CAWSSRPLRYYGYTF
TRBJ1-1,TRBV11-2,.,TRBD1,TGTGCCAGCAGCGCGGACAGGGGGAACACTGAAGCTTTCTTT,CASSADRGNTEAFF
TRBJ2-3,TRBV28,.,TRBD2,TGTGCCAGCACCCCCCGGGGTAGCGGGAGGTCGGCGCAGTATTTT,CASTPRGSGRSAQYF
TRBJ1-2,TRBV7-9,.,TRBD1,TGTGCCAGCAGCCCCCGGACAGGGGCGGACTATGGCTACACCTTC,CASSPRTGADYGYTF
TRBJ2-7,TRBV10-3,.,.,TGTGCCATCAGGAGCGGGACACCGGCCGAGCAGTACTTC,CAIRSGTPAEQYF
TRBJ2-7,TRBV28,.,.,TGTGCCAGCAGTTGGGACTACGAGCAGTACTTC,CASSWDYEQYF
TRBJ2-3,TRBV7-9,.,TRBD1,TGTGCCAGCAGCCCCGGGACAGGGAGAGGTACGCAGTATTTT,CASSPGTGRGTQYF
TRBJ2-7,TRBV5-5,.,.,TGTGCCAGCAGCTTATTTGGGGGAGAGAGCTCCTACGAGCAGTACTTC,CASSLFGGESSYEQYF
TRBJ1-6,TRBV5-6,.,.,TGTGCCAGCAGCTTTTACAGCCTAAATTCACCCCTCCACTTT,CASSFYSLNSPLHF
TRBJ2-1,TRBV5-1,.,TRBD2,TGCGCCAGCACCCCAGTAGCGGGAATATACAATGAGCAGTTCTTC,CASTPVAGIYNEQFF
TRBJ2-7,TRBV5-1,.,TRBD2,TGCGCCAGCAGCATACAGACTAGCAGCTACGAGCAGTACTTC,CASSIQTSSYEQYF
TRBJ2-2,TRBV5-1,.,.,TGCGCCAGCAGCTTGATGGCTTCGGGGGAGCTGTTTTTT,CASSLMASGELFF
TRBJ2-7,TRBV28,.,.,TGTGCCAGCACGGGCAGCTACGAGCAGTACTTC,CASTGSYEQYF
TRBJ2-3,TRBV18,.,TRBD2,TGTGCCAGCTCTCAAACCGGGACTAGCGACACAGATACGCAGTATTTT,CASSQTGTSDTDTQYF
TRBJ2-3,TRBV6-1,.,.,TGTGCCAGCAGTGCACCCGACAGGGCAAGCGGGACGCAGTATTTT,CASSAPDRASGTQYF
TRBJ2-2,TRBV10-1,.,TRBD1,TGCGCCAGCAGTAAGACAGGGGGCGTGAACACCGGGGAGCTGTTTTTT,CASSKTGGVNTGELFF
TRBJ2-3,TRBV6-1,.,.,TGTGCCAGCCGGTTACAGGGCACCCAGGATACGCAGTATTTT,CASRLQGTQDTQYF
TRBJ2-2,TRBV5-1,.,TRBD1,TGCGCCAGCAGCCTCGGGACAGAAAACACCGGGGAGCTGTTTTTT,CASSLGTENTGELFF
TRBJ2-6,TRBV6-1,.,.,TGTGCCAGCAGTGGCCAGGCACTCTCTGGGGCCAACGTCCTGACTTTC,CASSGQALSGANVLTF
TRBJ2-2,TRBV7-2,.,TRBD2,TGTGCCAGCATAAGGGAACTAGCGGGAGGCCCCGGGGAGCTGTTTTTT,CASIRELAGGPGELFF
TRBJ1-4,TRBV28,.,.,TGTGCCAGCAGTCCCGCGGGGACCGGGGAAAAACTGTTTTTT,CASSPAGTGEKLFF
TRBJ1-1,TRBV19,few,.,TGTGCCAGTGAAGCGCAGGGTATGGGGGCTGAAGCTTTCTTT,CASEAQGMGAEAFF
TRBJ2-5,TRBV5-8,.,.,TGTGCCAGCAGCTTGCCATATTTGCAAGAGACCCAGTACTTC,CASSLPYLQETQYF
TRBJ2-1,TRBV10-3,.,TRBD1,TGTGCCATCAGTTTAGTAGACAGGGCTAGTCTGTTCTTC,CAISLVDRASLFF
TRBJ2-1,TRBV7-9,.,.,TGTGCCAGCAGCGGTAAAACGAGGACAGTGAATGAGCAGTTCTTC,CASSGKTRTVNEQFF
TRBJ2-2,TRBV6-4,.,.,TGTGCCAGCAGTGACAAGGACACCGGGGAGCTGTTTTTT,CASSDKDTGELFF
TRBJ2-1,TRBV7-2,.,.,TGTGCCAGCAGCTCATCCCTGGAGTTCTTC,CASSSSLEFF
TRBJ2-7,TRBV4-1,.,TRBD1,TGCGCCAGCAGCCGACCCGGGACAGCCTACGAGCAGTACTTC,CASSRPGTAYEQYF
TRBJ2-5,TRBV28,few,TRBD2,TGTGCCAGCAGTTATGGGGGGGGTGTGGAGACCCAGTACTTC,CASSYGGGVETQYF
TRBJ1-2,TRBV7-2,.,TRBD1,TGTGCCAGCAGCCCAAATTGGGACAGGGGCTATGGCTACACCTTC,CASSPNWDRGYGYTF
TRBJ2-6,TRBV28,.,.,TGTGCCAGCCTTCTGAATGGGGCCAACGTCCTGACTTTC,CASLLNGANVLTF
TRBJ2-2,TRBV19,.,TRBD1,TGTGCCAGTCTTGGGACAGGCGACACCGGGGAGCTGTTTTTT,CASLGTGDTGELFF
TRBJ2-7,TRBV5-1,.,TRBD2,TGCGCCAGCAGCCCTGGGACTAGCGGGGGTAGCGCCTACGAGCAGTACTTC,CASSPGTSGGSAYEQYF
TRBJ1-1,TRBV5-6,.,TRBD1,TGTGCCAGCAGCGCAGGGGGTATGAACACTGAAGCTTTCTTT,CASSAGGMNTEAFF
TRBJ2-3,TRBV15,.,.,TGTGCCACCAGCAGAGAGGGCCGGGCGCTAGATACGCAGTATTTT,CATSREGRALDTQYF
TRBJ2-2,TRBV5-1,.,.,TGCGCCAGCAGCTTGGCCAGGGCATCGAACACCGGGGAGCTGTTTTTT,CASSLARASNTGELFF
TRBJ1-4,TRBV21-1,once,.,TGTGCCAGCAGCCTTACCCGGGGCGCAACTAATGAAAAACTGTTTTTT,CASSLTRGATNEKLFF
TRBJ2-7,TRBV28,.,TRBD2,TGTGCCAGCAAGGTAGCGGGGAACTCCTACGAGCAGTACTTC,CASKVAGNSYEQYF
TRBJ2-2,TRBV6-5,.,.,TGTGCCAGCAGTAAAACAGCGAACACCGGGGAGCTGTTTTTT,CASSKTANTGELFF
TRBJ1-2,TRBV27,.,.,TGTGCCAGCAGCGTGAATCGAGGGGGGTATGGCTACACCTTC,CASSVNRGGYGYTF
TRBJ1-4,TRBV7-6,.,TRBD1,TGTGCCAGCAGCTTAGTATGGACAGGGACTGGGGAAAAACTGTTTTTT,CASSLVWTGTGEKLFF
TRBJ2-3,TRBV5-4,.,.,TGTGCCAGCAGCCGCGGCACAGATACGCAGTATTTT,CASSRGTDTQYF
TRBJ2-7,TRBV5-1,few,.,TGCGCCAGCAGCTTAACAGGCCAAACCTACGAGCAGTACTTC,CASSLTGQTYEQYF
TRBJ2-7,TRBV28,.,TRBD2,TGTGCCAGCAGTGAAATCAGGACTAGCGGGACCTACGAGCAGTACTTC,CASSEIRTSGTYEQYF
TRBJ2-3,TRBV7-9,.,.,TGTGCCAGCGGCCTAGGCCAGCCAGATACGCAGTATTTT,CASGLGQPDTQYF
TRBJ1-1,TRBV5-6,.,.,TGTGCCAGCAGCTTGTTGGTACAGTTGAACACTGAAGCTTTCTTT,CASSLLVQLNTEAFF
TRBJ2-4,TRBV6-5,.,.,TGTGCCAGCAGTTACTCTACAGGGACCAAAAACATTCAGTACTTC,CASSYSTGTKNIQYF
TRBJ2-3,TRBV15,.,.,TGTGCCACCAGCTTTCTAGGCGGGACATGGGTCACAGATACGCAGTATTTT,CATSFLGGTWVTDTQYF
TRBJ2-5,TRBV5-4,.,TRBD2,TGTGCCAGCAGCCCCATAGCGGGAGGGACGGAGACCCAGTACTTC,CASSPIAGGTETQYF
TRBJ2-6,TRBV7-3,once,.,TGTGCCAGCAGCTTAAGAGTATCTTCACAGGTCATGTCTGGGGCCAACGTCCTGACTTTC,CASSLRVSSQVMSGANVLTF